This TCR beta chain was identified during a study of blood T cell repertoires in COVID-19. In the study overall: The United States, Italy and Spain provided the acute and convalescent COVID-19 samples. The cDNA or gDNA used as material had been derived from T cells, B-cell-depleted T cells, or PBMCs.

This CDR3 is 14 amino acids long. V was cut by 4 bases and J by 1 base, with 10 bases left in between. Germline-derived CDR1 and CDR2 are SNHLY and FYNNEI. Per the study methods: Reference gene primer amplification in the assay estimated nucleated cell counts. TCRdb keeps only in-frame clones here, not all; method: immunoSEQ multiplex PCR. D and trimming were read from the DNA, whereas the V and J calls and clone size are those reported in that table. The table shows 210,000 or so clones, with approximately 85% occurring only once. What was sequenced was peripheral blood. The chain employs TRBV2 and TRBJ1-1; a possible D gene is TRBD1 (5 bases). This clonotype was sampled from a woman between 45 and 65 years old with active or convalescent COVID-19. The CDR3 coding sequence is TGTGCCAGCAGTGTATCCAGGGCGAACACTGAAGCTTTCTTT. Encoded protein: CASSVSRANTEAFF.